This T cell receptor beta chain is from a study of molecular identifiers for immune sequencing clone quantification. TCRdb independently ran MiXCR on the PCR reads; one entry per CDR3 protein. The data hold about half a million distinct CDR3 sequences, with about 25% observed a single time. V dropped 8 bases and J dropped 8; count of bases not matched to a gene: 6. This CDR3 contains 12 residues. Germline values: CDR1 MNHEY, CDR2 SMNVEV (reference sequence). The specimen was naive CD8+ T cells from blood, with Jurkat cell RNA spiked in. The subset denotes: FACS-sorted CD8+CD4-CCR7+CD45RA+ naive T cells. The receptor comes from a human donor in good health. Some libraries in this study had Jurkat cell RNA spiked in. The chain has TRBV27 and TRBJ2-1, with 7 bases lining up with TRBD1. The chain's CDR3 is CASGQGVYEQFF. The CDR3 region has the DNA TGTGCCAGCGGTCAGGGGGTATATGAGCAGTTCTTC.